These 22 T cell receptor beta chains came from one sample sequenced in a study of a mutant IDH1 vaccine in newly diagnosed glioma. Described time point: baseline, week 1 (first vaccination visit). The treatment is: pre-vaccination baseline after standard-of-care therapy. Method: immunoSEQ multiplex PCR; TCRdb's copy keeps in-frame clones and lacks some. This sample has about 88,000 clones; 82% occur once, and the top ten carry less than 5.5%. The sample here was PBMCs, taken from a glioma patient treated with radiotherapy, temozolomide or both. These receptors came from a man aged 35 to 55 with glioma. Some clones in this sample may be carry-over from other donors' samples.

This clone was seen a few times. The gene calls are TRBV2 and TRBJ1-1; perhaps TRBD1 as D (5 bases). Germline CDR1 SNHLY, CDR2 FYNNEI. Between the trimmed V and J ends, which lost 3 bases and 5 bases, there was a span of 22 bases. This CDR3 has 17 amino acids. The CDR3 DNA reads TGTGCCAGCAGTGAGTGGGGGTTGGGGGTGTCGGGGACTGAAGCTTTCTTT. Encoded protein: CASSEWGLGVSGTEAFF.

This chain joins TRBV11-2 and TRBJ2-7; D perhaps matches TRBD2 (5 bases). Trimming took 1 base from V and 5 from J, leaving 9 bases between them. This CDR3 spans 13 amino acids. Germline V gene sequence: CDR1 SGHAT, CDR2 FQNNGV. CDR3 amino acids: CASSLAGADEQYF. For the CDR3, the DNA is TGTGCCAGCAGCTTAGCTGGAGCGGACGAGCAGTACTTC.

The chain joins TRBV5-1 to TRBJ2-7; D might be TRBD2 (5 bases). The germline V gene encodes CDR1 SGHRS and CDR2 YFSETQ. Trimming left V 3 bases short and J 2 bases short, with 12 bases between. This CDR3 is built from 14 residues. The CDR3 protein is CASSSKGAPYEQYF. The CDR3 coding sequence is TGCGCCAGCAGCTCGAAGGGAGCTCCCTACGAGCAGTACTTC.

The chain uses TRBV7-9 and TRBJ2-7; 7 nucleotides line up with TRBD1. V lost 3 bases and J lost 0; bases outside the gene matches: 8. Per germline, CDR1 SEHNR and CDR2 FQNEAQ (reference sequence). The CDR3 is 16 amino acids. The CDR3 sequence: CASSLGRQGSSYEQYF. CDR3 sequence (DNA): TGTGCCAGCAGCTTGGGTCGACAGGGTAGCTCCTACGAGCAGTACTTC.

The CDR3 nucleotides read TGTGCCAGCCAACGGGGGGCGCCCTATAATTCACCCCTCCACTTT. As protein: CASQRGAPYNSPLHF. The rearrangement links TRBV6-5 to TRBJ1-6; D possibly corresponds to TRBD1 (6 bases). CDR1 and CDR2 from the germline V gene are MNHEY and SVGAGI. CDR3 size: 15 residues. Trimming took 8 bases from V and 2 from J, leaving 13 bases between them.

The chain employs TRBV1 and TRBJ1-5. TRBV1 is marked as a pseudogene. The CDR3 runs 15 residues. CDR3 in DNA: TGCACCAGCAGCCACGACCCACTTAGCAATCAGCCCCAGCATTTT. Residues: CTSSHDPLSNQPQHF.

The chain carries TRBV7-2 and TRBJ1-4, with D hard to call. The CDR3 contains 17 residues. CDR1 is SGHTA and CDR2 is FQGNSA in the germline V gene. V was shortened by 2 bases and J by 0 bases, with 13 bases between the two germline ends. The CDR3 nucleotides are TGTGCCAGCAGCTTAAGACATCCCAGAGCAACTAATGAAAAACTGTTTTTT. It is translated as CASSLRHPRATNEKLFF. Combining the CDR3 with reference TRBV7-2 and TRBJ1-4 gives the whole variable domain GAGVSQSPSNKVTEKGKDVELRCDPISGHTALYWYRQSLGQGLEFLIYFQGNSAPDKSGLPSDRFSAERTGGSVSTLTIQRTQQEDSAVYLCASSLRHPRATNEKLFFGSGTQLSVL.

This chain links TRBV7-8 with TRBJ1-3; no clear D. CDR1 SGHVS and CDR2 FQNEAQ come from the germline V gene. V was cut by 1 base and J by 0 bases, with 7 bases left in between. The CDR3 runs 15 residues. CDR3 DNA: TGTGCCAGCAGCTTAGACAACTTCTCTGGAAACACCATATATTTT. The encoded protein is CASSLDNFSGNTIYF.

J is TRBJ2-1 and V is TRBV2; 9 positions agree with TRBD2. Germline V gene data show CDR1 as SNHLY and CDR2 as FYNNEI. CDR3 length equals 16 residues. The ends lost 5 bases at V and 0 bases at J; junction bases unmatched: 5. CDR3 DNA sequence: TGTGCCAGCAGTCGTGCGGGGGGGAGCTCCTACAATGAGCAGTTCTTC. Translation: CASSRAGGSSYNEQFF.

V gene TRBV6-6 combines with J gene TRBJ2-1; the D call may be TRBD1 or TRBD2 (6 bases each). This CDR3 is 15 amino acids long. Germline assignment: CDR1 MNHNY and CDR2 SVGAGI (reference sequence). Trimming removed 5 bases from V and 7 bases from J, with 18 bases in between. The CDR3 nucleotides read TGTGCCAGCAGTCTTGGAGGGGGGCCTCAGAATGAGCAGTTCTTC. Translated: CASSLGGGPQNEQFF.

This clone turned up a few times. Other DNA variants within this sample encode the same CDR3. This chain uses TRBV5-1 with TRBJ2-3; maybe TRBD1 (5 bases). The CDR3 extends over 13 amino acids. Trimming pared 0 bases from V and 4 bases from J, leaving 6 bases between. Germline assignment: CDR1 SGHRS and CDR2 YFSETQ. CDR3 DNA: TGCGCCAGCAGCTTGGGGGGCGCAGATACGCAGTATTTT. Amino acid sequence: CASSLGGADTQYF. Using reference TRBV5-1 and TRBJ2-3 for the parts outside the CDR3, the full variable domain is KAGVTQTPRYLIKTRGQQVTLSCSPISGHRSVSWYQQTPGQGLQFLFEYFSETQRNKGNFPGRFSGRQFSNSRSEMNVSTLELGDSALYLCASSLGGADTQYFGPGTRLTVL.

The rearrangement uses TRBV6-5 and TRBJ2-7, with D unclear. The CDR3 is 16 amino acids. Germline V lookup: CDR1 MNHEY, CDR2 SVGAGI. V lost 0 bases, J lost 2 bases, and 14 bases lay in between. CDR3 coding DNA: TGTGCCAGCAGTTACTCCGTTAACGATCGCACCTACGAGCAGTACTTC. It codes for CASSYSVNDRTYEQYF.

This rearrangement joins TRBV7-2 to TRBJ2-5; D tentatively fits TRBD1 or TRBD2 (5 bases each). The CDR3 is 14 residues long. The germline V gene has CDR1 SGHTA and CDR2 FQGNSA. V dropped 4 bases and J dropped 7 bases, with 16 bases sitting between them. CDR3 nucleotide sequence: TGTGCCAGCAGCTCCGGGACCGAGCGTGGGACCCAGTACTTC. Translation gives CASSSGTERGTQYF.

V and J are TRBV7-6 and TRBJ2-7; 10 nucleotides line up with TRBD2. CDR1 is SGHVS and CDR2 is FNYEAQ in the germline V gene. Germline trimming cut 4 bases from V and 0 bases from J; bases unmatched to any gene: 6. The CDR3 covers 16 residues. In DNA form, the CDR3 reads TGTGCCAGCAGCTGGGCCCTAGCGGGGGACTCCTACGAGCAGTACTTC. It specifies CASSWALAGDSYEQYF.

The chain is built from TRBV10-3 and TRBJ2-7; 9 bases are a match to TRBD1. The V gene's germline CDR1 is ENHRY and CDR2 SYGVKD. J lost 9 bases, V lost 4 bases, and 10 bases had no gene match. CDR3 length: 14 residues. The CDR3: CAISGGTGQPVQYF. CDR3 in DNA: TGTGCCATCAGTGGAGGGACAGGGCAACCGGTGCAGTACTTC.

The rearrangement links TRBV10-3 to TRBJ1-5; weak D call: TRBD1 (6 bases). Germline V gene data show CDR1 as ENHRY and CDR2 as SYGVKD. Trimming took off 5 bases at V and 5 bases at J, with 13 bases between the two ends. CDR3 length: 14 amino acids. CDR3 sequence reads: CAISLAGVDQPQHF. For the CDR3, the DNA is TGTGCCATCAGTCTGGCAGGGGTCGATCAGCCCCAGCATTTT.

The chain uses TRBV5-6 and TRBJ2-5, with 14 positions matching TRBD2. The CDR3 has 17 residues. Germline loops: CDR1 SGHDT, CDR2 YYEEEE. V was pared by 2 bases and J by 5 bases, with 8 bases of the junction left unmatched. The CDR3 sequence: CASSFRRLAGGLETQYF. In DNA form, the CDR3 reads TGTGCCAGCAGCTTTAGACGACTAGCGGGGGGGCTGGAGACCCAGTACTTC.

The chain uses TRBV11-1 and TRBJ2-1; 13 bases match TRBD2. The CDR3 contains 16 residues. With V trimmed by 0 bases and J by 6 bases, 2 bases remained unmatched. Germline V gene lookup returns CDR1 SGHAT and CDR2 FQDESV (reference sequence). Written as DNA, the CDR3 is TGTGCCAGCAGCTTAGCACTAGCGGGGGGGCTCAATGAGCAGTTCTTC. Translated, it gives CASSLALAGGLNEQFF.

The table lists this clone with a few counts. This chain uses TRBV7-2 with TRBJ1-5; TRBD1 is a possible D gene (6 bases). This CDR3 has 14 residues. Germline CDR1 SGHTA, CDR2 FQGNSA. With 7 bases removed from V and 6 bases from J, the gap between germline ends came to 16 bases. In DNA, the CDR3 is TGTGCCAGCACGGCATACCAGGGGTCTCAGCCCCAGCATTTT. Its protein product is CASTAYQGSQPQHF.

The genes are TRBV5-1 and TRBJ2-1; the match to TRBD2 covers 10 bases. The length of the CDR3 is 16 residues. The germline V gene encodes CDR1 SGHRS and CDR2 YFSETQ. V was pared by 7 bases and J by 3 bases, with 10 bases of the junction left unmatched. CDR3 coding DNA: TGCGCCAGCTCCCACGGATGGACTAGCGGCTACAATGAGCAGTTCTTC. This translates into CASSHGWTSGYNEQFF.

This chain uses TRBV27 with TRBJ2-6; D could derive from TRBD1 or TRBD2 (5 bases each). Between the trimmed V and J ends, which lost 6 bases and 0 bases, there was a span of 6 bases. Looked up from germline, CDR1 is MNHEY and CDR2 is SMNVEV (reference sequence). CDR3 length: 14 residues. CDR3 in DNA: TGTGCCAGCAGGGGACCCTCTGGGGCCAACGTCCTGACTTTC. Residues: CASRGPSGANVLTF.

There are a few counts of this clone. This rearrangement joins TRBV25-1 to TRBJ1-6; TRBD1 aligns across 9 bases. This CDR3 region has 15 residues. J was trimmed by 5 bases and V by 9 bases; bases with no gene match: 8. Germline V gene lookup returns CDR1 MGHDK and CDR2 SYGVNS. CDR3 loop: CASTGGWGHNSPLHF. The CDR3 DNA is TGTGCCAGTACAGGGGGCTGGGGACATAATTCACCCCTCCACTTT.